Each of the 27 T cell receptor beta chains below was sequenced from the same sample in a study of T cell responses to AZD1222 COVID-19 vaccine. Sequencing used immunoSEQ multiplex PCR; TCRdb keeps in-frame clones, though not all of them. The table lists some 120,000 clones, approximately 84% of them singletons. The sequencing here drew on peripheral blood, taken on day 0 of AZD1222 vaccination. All receptors derive from an adult in good health.

CDR3 sequence (DNA): TGTGCCAGCAGCCCAGGTTACTCTGGGGCCAACGTCCTGACTTTC. This codes for CASSPGYSGANVLTF. This sequence joins TRBV3-1 (or the pseudogene TRBV3-2) and TRBJ2-6, with D unresolved. Trimming left V 4 bases short and J 0 bases short, with 7 bases between. This CDR3 has 15 amino acids. Germline assignment: CDR1 LGHDT and CDR2 YNNKEL (reference sequence).

On this clone: Other nucleotide sequences in the sample specify the same CDR3. This chain connects TRBV6-5 to TRBJ2-7; perhaps TRBD2 as D (5 bases). CDR3 size: 13 residues. The ends were cut back, 0 bases at V and 7 bases at J, with 10 bases in the middle. CDR1 is MNHEY and CDR2 is SVGAGI in the germline V gene. CDR3 sequence: CASSYSHTGEQYF. Written as DNA, the CDR3 is TGTGCCAGCAGTTACTCCCATACGGGGGAGCAGTACTTC.

This chain links TRBV5-1 with TRBJ2-2; 7 bases match TRBD1. V trimming: 1 base; J trimming: 7 bases; junction bases outside the gene matches: 10. Germline loops: CDR1 SGHRS, CDR2 YFSETQ. The CDR3 length is 16 residues. CDR3 bases: TGCGCCAGCAGCTTGATAGAACAGGGGTGGAACGGGGAGCTGTTTTTT. Translated: CASSLIEQGWNGELFF.

This clone was detected a few times. The chain recombines TRBV7-8 with TRBJ1-5; a possible D gene is TRBD1 (6 bases). Germline CDR1 is SGHVS and CDR2 is FQNEAQ. V was pared by 0 bases and J by 3 bases, with 21 bases between. This CDR3 region has 19 residues. The CDR3 DNA is TGTGCCAGCAGCTTAGCGTACAGGGTAAAGGGGCATTCCAATCAGCCCCAGCATTTT. Translation: CASSLAYRVKGHSNQPQHF.

The chain uses TRBV10-3 and TRBJ2-3; D is possibly TRBD2 (6 bases). Trimming took 10 bases from V and 6 from J, leaving 17 bases between them. This CDR3 spans 13 amino acids. Germline V gives CDR1 ENHRY, CDR2 SYGVKD. CDR3 sequence (DNA): TGTGCCAGCCGGGAGCACCACAGGGATACGCAGTATTTT. Its protein is CASREHHRDTQYF.

The chain uses TRBV28 and TRBJ1-4; the D is unclear. CDR1 and CDR2 from the germline V gene are MDHEN and SYDVKM. This CDR3 contains 15 residues. Trimming stripped 2 bases from V and 0 bases from J, with 7 bases between. CDR3: CASSLEWSTNEKLFF. The DNA of the CDR3 is TGTGCCAGCAGTTTAGAATGGTCAACTAATGAAAAACTGTTTTTT.

The J gene is TRBJ1-5, the V gene TRBV9, with unresolved D. Deletions cut 0 bases from V and 7 bases from J, with 14 bases between. The length of the CDR3 is 15 residues. From germline, CDR1 is SGDLS and CDR2 YYNGEE. CDR3 residues: CASSVGAGDGQPQHF. CDR3 nucleotides: TGTGCCAGCAGCGTAGGGGCGGGCGACGGGCAGCCCCAGCATTTT.

CDR3 DNA: TGTGCCACCCTCCTTATCGCGGGAGAGGGGAATACGCAGTATTTT. Encoded protein: CATLLIAGEGNTQYF. The V gene is TRBV15, the J gene TRBJ2-3; TRBD2 aligns across 7 bases. Germline CDR1 is LNHNV and CDR2 is YYDKDF (reference sequence). This CDR3 spans 15 amino acids. With V trimmed by 8 bases and J by 7 bases, 15 bases remained unmatched.

In this sample, this clone turned up a few times. The V call is TRBV2, the J call TRBJ1-3; D possibly corresponds to TRBD1 (5 bases). Germline assignment: CDR1 SNHLY and CDR2 FYNNEI. V lost 1 base to trimming and J lost 7 bases, with 17 bases between them. There are 16 residues in the CDR3. The CDR3 region has the DNA TGTGCCAGCAGTGAAGTACGGACAAACTTGAGGAACACCATATATTTT. Amino acids: CASSEVRTNLRNTIYF.

This clone was detected once. The chain carries TRBV29-1 and TRBJ1-1; D uncertain. From germline, CDR1 is SQVTM and CDR2 ANQGSEA. V lost 3 bases and J lost 10, with 9 bases in between. This CDR3 has 10 amino acids. CDR3 protein: CSVDSRLAFF. CDR3 sequence (DNA): TGCAGCGTTGACTCCCGTCTAGCTTTCTTT.

This clone was counted once. V usage is TRBV6-2 or TRBV6-3 and J usage is TRBJ1-5; 8 bases map to TRBD1. Looked up from germline, CDR1 is MNHEY and CDR2 is SVGEGT. The CDR3 is 15 amino acids. Trimming took 3 bases from V and 3 from J; bases not matched to a gene: 4. The CDR3, as DNA: TGTGCCAGCAGTTATGGGGACAGGTACAATCAGCCCCAGCATTTT. It specifies CASSYGDRYNQPQHF.

J is TRBJ1-6 and V is TRBV30, with D maybe TRBD1 (5 bases). The V end lost 2 bases, the J end lost 7 bases, and 15 bases lay between the germline ends. Germline loops: CDR1 GTSNPN, CDR2 SVGIG (reference sequence). This CDR3 contains 15 residues. The CDR3 region has the DNA TGTGCCTGGAGTCCCCGGTGGAGGGACAATTCACCCCTCCACTTT. It codes for CAWSPRWRDNSPLHF. Using reference TRBV30 and TRBJ1-6 for the parts outside the CDR3, the full variable domain is SQTIHQWPATLVQPVGSPLSLECTVEGTSNPNLYWYRQAAGRGLQLLFYSVGIGQISSEVPQNLSASRPQDRQFILSSKKLLLSDSGFYLCAWSPRWRDNSPLHFGNGTRLTVT.

This chain uses TRBV18 with TRBJ1-4; no clear D. The CDR3 extends over 13 amino acids. The V end was cut by 3 bases, the J end by 8 bases, with 10 bases between. Germline V gives CDR1 KGHSH, CDR2 LQKENI. CDR3 in DNA: TGTGCCAGCTCACCCCTTGTTGCCGAAAAACTGTTTTTT. The encoded protein is CASSPLVAEKLFF.

The chain has TRBV29-1 and TRBJ1-2; possibly TRBD1 for D (6 bases). This CDR3 has 12 residues. V was pared by 8 bases and J by 6 bases, with 16 bases between. Germline V gives CDR1 SQVTM, CDR2 ANQGSEA. The CDR3 DNA sequence: TGCAGCATTCGTCGGGGGCCGGATGGCTACACCTTC. Translated: CSIRRGPDGYTF.

This chain links TRBV6-5 with TRBJ2-7, with 10 bases matching TRBD1. Germline CDR1 and CDR2: MNHEY and SVGAGI. The CDR3 is 15 amino acids. Trimming at V came to 0 bases and at J to 3 bases, leaving 2 bases not matched to a gene. Written as DNA, the CDR3 is TGTGCCAGCAGTTACTCCGACAGGGGGCTCTACGAGCAGTACTTC. This sequence encodes CASSYSDRGLYEQYF.

The chain employs TRBV11-2 and TRBJ2-4; 12 nucleotides agree with TRBD1. The germline CDR1 and CDR2 sequences are SGHAT and FQNNGV. The CDR3 totals 15 residues. The junction had 6 bases not matched to a gene; V was cut back by 5 bases and J by 7 bases. The CDR3 region is CASSAGTGGWNIQYF. The CDR3 DNA reads TGTGCCAGCAGCGCAGGGACAGGGGGCTGGAACATTCAGTACTTC.

V usage is TRBV28 and J usage is TRBJ2-1; 7 nucleotides agree with TRBD2. The J segment lost 8 bases and the V segment lost 2 bases, leaving 12 bases of the junction unmatched. The CDR3 spans 16 residues. Germline values: CDR1 MDHEN, CDR2 SYDVKM. The CDR3 region is CASSLMGLAALYEQFF. In DNA, the CDR3 is TGTGCCAGCAGTTTAATGGGGCTAGCGGCTTTATATGAGCAGTTCTTC.

V and J are TRBV28 and TRBJ1-2; 7 nucleotides match TRBD1. V trimming: 2 bases; J trimming: 5 bases; junction bases outside the gene matches: 5. The CDR3 totals 14 residues. The germline gives CDR1 MDHEN, CDR2 SYDVKM. The CDR3 region has the DNA TGTGCCAGCAGTTTAACAGGGGTTTGGTATGGCTACACCTTC. Residues: CASSLTGVWYGYTF.

V usage is TRBV28 and J usage is TRBJ2-7; TRBD2 is a possible D gene (6 bases). The CDR3 is made up of 16 amino acids. CDR1 and CDR2 (germline): MDHEN, SYDVKM. V lost 10 bases, J lost 5 bases, and 27 bases lay in between. The CDR3 DNA is TGTGCCACCAACCCGTATCGGGGCGGAGGGTTTAACGAGCAGTACTTC. Its protein product is CATNPYRGGGFNEQYF.

This clone came up once. The genes are TRBV6-5 and TRBJ1-2, with D hard to call. Germline V gene lookup returns CDR1 MNHEY and CDR2 SVGAGI. This CDR3 is 13 amino acids long. The V end was cut by 4 bases, the J end by 4 bases, with 10 bases between. In DNA, the CDR3 is TGTGCCAGCAGTTCCGTGAGAGCCTATGGCTACACCTTC. This translates into CASSSVRAYGYTF.

This sequence joins TRBV7-9 and TRBJ1-1, with D perhaps matching TRBD1 (5 bases). Germline lookup yields CDR1 SEHNR and CDR2 FQNEAQ (reference sequence). This CDR3 has 11 amino acids. V lost 10 bases and J lost 4, with 10 bases in between. This chain's CDR3 is CAISGSTEAFF. In DNA form, the CDR3 reads TGTGCCATCTCAGGGAGCACTGAAGCTTTCTTT.

This clone was seen once. This chain uses TRBV12-3 or TRBV12-4 with TRBJ1-5, with no clear D. The CDR3 extends over 12 amino acids. Between the trimmed V and J ends, which lost 5 bases and 4 bases, there was a span of 6 bases. CDR3 coding DNA: TGTGCCAGCAGTCCATCGAATCAGCCCCAGCATTTT. Translated: CASSPSNQPQHF.

This chain connects TRBV12-3 or TRBV12-4 to TRBJ1-2, with 7 bases identical to TRBD1. The CDR3 is made up of 13 amino acids. Trimming at V came to 6 bases and at J to 2 bases, leaving 3 bases not matched to a gene. The CDR3 spells CASSQGQNYGYTF. CDR3 coding DNA: TGTGCCAGCAGCCAGGGACAGAACTATGGCTACACCTTC.

The chain uses TRBV5-1 and TRBJ2-7; 9 bases agree with TRBD2. The J segment lost 5 bases and the V segment lost 0 bases, leaving 6 bases of the junction unmatched. This CDR3 spans 15 amino acids. The germline CDR1 and CDR2 sequences are SGHRS and YFSETQ. For the CDR3, the DNA is TGCGCCAGCAGCTTGGGGCTAGCGGGGTTCGACGAGCAGTACTTC. It encodes CASSLGLAGFDEQYF.

J is TRBJ1-1 and V is TRBV7-2, with D unresolved. The V end lost 1 base, the J end lost 2 bases, and 11 bases lay between the germline ends. This CDR3 has 15 residues. The germline V gene has CDR1 SGHTA and CDR2 FQGNSA. CDR3 residues: CASSLVPGTNTEAFF. Here the CDR3 DNA reads TGTGCCAGCAGCTTAGTACCGGGAACCAACACTGAAGCTTTCTTT.

The gene calls are TRBV11-2 and TRBJ2-1; D is unresolved. Trimming cost V 5 bases and J 6 bases, with 8 bases left between them. Germline V gene sequence: CDR1 SGHAT, CDR2 FQNNGV. The CDR3 loop spans 12 amino acids. CDR3 in amino acids: CASSRSINEQFF. CDR3 DNA sequence: TGTGCCAGCAGCCGGTCGATCAATGAGCAGTTCTTC. The entire variable domain, with the rest obtained from reference TRBV11-2 and TRBJ2-1, is as follows: EAGVAQSPRYKIIEKRQSVAFWCNPISGHATLYWYQQILGQGPKLLIQFQNNGVVDDSQLPKDRFSAERLKGVDSTLKIQPAKLEDSAVYLCASSRSINEQFFGPGTRLTVL.

This clone was seen only once. This chain joins TRBV5-8 and TRBJ1-3; possibly TRBD1 for D (5 bases). V was clipped by 7 bases and J by 15 bases, with 17 bases between them. The CDR3 spans 11 residues. The germline V gene encodes CDR1 SGHTS and CDR2 YDEGEE. The DNA for the CDR3 is TGTGCCAGCCACCTCCTTTCGGACACATATTTT. Translation: CASHLLSDTYF. The variable domain in full, completed from reference TRBV5-8 and TRBJ1-3, reads EAGVTQSPTHLIKTRGQQATLRCSPISGHTSVYWYQQALGLGLQFLLWYDEGEERNRGNFPPRFSGRQFPNYSSELNVNALELEDSALYLCASHLLSDTYFGEGSWLTVV.